One and the same sample provided the 2 T cell receptor beta chains below, sequenced in a study of pediatric ulcerative colitis. Method: immunoSEQ multiplex PCR; TCRdb's copy keeps in-frame clones and lacks some. Found here are around 36,000 clones, about 81% of them singletons; the top ten hold 1.1%. Rectal tissue came from one to two pinch biopsies taken at colonoscopy. The sample was gut tissue. The source of these receptors is a boy between 5 and 17 years old with mild ulcerative colitis.

The V gene is TRBV5-1, the J gene TRBJ2-5; 9 nucleotides align to TRBD1. The CDR3 has 16 amino acids. Trimming cost V 0 bases and J 5 bases; bases outside gene matches: 8. CDR1 and CDR2 (germline): SGHRS, YFSETQ. The CDR3 loop is CASSLAPQGAGETQYF. The CDR3 region has the DNA TGCGCCAGCAGCTTGGCACCACAGGGGGCCGGGGAGACCCAGTACTTC.

This clone was counted only a few times. The chain links TRBV19 to TRBJ1-1; D is undetermined. From germline, CDR1 is LNHDA and CDR2 SQIVND (reference sequence). V lost 1 base and J lost 1, with 7 bases in between. The CDR3 has 14 residues. This CDR3 reads CASSIGAGNTEAFF. Here the CDR3 DNA reads TGTGCCAGTAGTATAGGGGCGGGGAACACTGAAGCTTTCTTT.